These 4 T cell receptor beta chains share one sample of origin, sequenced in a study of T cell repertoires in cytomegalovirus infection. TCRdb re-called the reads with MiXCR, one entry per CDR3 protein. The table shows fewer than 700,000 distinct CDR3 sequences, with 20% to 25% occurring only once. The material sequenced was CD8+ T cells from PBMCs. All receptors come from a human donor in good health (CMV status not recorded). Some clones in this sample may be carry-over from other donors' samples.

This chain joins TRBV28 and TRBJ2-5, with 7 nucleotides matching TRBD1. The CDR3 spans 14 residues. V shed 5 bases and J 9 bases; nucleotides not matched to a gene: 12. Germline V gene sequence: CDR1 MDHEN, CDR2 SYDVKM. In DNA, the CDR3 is TGTGCCAGCAGTATAGGACAGGTCCTAGGGGCCCAGTACTTC. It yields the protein CASSIGQVLGAQYF.

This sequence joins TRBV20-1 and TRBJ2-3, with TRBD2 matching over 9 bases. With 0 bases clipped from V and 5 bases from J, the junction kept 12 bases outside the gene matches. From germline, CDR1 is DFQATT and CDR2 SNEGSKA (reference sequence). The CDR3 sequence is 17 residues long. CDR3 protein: CSARDPLLAGFVDTQYF. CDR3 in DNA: TGCAGTGCTAGAGATCCGCTCCTAGCGGGGTTTGTAGATACGCAGTATTTT.

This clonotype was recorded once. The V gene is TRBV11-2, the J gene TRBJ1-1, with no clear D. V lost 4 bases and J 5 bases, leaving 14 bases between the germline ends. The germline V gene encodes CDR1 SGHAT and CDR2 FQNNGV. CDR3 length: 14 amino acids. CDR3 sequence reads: CASSSPGATTEAFF. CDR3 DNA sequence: TGTGCCAGCAGCTCCCCAGGTGCAACGACTGAAGCTTTCTTT.

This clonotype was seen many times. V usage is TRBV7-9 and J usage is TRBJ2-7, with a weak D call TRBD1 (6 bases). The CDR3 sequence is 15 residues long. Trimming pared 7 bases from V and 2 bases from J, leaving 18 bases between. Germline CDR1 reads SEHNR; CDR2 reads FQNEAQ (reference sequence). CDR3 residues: CASIKNQGNPYEQYF. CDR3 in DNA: TGTGCCAGCATCAAAAATCAGGGGAACCCCTACGAGCAGTACTTC.